This T cell receptor (beta chain) was sequenced in a study of shared clonotypes between healthy human individuals. Regarding the study as a whole: Clonotypes shared by all four sorted-subset donors had higher generation probabilities than non-shared clonotypes.

As to this clone: Its cognate antigen is unknown.

Germline CDR1 is LGHNA and CDR2 is YSLEER. The CDR3 extends over 14 amino acids. The J segment lost 2 bases and the V segment lost 4 bases, leaving 4 bases of the junction unmatched. TCRdb's copy holds only in-frame clones and misses some; the assay was immunoSEQ multiplex PCR. The sample lists roughly 2.5 million clones, over 85% occurring once. The genes are TRBV4-3 and TRBJ1-2; 7 nucleotides agree with TRBD1. The source of this sequence is a man aged 18 to 29 in good health. The sample was naive CD4+ T cells sorted from blood. Indicated subset: CD45RA+ positively selected. The CDR3 loop is CASSPETGNYGYTF. CDR3 nucleotide sequence: TGCGCCAGCAGCCCGGAGACAGGGAACTATGGCTACACCTTC.